A selection of T cell receptor beta chains follows, all from one sample in a study of cytomegalovirus exposure and HLA in healthy donors. Here immunoSEQ multiplex PCR was the method, and the copy in TCRdb shows in-frame clones only, minus some. Of about 140,000 clones listed, almost 85% are singletons. Sequenced input: PBMCs. Receptors were obtained from a man younger than 30 in good health and CMV-seropositive. Each CDR3 is given with its conserved first and last residue. The D gene is left open where the match is weak. Clone size is not always given. Where it is, it says once, few, many or a class for expanded clones.

TRBV19,NA,TRBJ1-5,15,once,TGTGCCAGTAGTCCGGGCAGGGGCAGCAATCAGCCCCAGCATTTT,CASSPGRGSNQPQHF
TRBV27,NA,TRBJ2-6,13,NA,TGTGCCAGCTCGATAACAGGGGCCAACGTCCTGACTTTC,CASSITGANVLTF
TRBV30,NA,TRBJ2-7,15,NA,TGTGCCTGGAGTGTCCCGGGGGGCAAGCCCTACGAGCAGTACTTC,CAWSVPGGKPYEQYF
TRBV6-5,NA,TRBJ2-7,13,NA,TGTGCCAGCAGTTACCTAGCCTCCTACGAGCAGTACTTC,CASSYLASYEQYF
TRBV6-6,TRBD2,TRBJ2-3,16,NA,TGTGCCAGTCTTGTGCTAGCGGGAGATAGCACAGATACGCAGTATTTT,CASLVLAGDSTDTQYF
TRBV11-2,TRBD2,TRBJ2-7,14,NA,TGTGCCAGCAGCTTCACGGGAGGGAAGTACGAGCAGTACTTC,CASSFTGGKYEQYF
TRBV5-1,NA,TRBJ1-4,15,NA,TGCGCCAGCAGCCCTAACGGGACACCCGGAGAAAAACTGTTTTTT,CASSPNGTPGEKLFF
TRBV29-1,TRBD1,TRBJ2-7,13,once,TGCAGCGTCTCCGCCGGGACAGGGGTCGAGCAGTACTTC,CSVSAGTGVEQYF
TRBV5-1,NA,TRBJ2-2,14,NA,TGCGCCAGCAGCTTGGAGCGGTACACCGGGGAGCTGTTTTTT,CASSLERYTGELFF
TRBV7-9,NA,TRBJ1-2,14,NA,TGTGCCAGCAGCTTAGGCGCAGGGAACTATGGCTACACCTTC,CASSLGAGNYGYTF
TRBV19,TRBD1,TRBJ1-5,17,NA,TGTGCCAGTAGTTCCCCCCCCGGGACAGGGCACAATCAGCCCCAGCATTTT,CASSSPPGTGHNQPQHF
TRBV4-1,NA,TRBJ2-5,14,NA,TGCGCCAGCAGCCCTCCTGAGCTCCAAGAGACCCAGTACTTC,CASSPPELQETQYF
TRBV28,TRBD1,TRBJ1-2,16,NA,TGTGCCAGCAGTTTATTAACCGGGACAGGGGTTGGTGGCTACACCTTC,CASSLLTGTGVGGYTF
TRBV28,NA,TRBJ1-2,15,NA,TGTGCCAGCAGTCCAGGCAGAGAAACCCCCTATGGCTACACCTTC,CASSPGRETPYGYTF
TRBV4-2,TRBD2,TRBJ2-5,14,NA,TGTGCCAGCAGCAAAGGGAGGGCCCAGGAGACCCAGTACTTC,CASSKGRAQETQYF
TRBV5-1,TRBD2,TRBJ2-7,14,NA,TGCGCCAGCAGCCGGGGGGACGTAACCTACGAGCAGTACTTC,CASSRGDVTYEQYF
TRBV9,NA,TRBJ1-2,13,NA,TGTGCCAGCAGCGTAGATACAGGGACTGGCTACACCTTC,CASSVDTGTGYTF
TRBV19,NA,TRBJ2-3,13,NA,TGTGCCAGTCAAGACAGAGTCGTAGATACGCAGTATTTT,CASQDRVVDTQYF
TRBV2,TRBD1,TRBJ2-5,13,NA,TGTGCCAGCAGCTTAGGGGGCATAGAGACCCAGTACTTC,CASSLGGIETQYF
TRBV15,NA,TRBJ1-5,12,NA,TGTGCCACCAGCCTCGTAGGGGGGCCCCAGCATTTT,CATSLVGGPQHF
TRBV5-8,NA,TRBJ2-7,14,NA,TGTGCCAGCAGCCTGGGACTCAAGTTTGGCGAGCAGTACTTC,CASSLGLKFGEQYF
TRBV27,TRBD1,TRBJ1-2,14,few,TGTGCCAGCAGTCCGGGGGACAGGGGGCTTGGCTACACCTTC,CASSPGDRGLGYTF
TRBV6-1,NA,TRBJ1-1,15,few,TGTGCCAGCAGTGATTTAAGCGGGGGTGGAACTGAAGCTTTCTTT,CASSDLSGGGTEAFF
TRBV28,TRBD1,TRBJ1-3,14,once,TGTGCCAGCGGACAGGGGGCGGTGGGAAACACCATATATTTT,CASGQGAVGNTIYF
TRBV5-1,NA,TRBJ2-1,11,NA,TGCGCCAGCAGCGTTTCCAGTGAGCAGTTCTTC,CASSVSSEQFF